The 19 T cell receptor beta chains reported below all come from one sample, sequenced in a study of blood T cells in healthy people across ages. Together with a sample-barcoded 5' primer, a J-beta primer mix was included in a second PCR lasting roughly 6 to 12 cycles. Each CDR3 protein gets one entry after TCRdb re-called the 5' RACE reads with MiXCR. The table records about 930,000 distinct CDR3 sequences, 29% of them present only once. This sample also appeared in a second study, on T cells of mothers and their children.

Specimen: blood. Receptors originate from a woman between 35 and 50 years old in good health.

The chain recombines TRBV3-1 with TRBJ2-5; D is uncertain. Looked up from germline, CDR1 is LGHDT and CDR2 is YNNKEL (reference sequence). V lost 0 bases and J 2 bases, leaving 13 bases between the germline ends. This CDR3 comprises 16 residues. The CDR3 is CASSQESVQDQETQYF. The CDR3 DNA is TGTGCCAGCAGCCAAGAATCAGTCCAGGATCAAGAGACCCAGTACTTC.

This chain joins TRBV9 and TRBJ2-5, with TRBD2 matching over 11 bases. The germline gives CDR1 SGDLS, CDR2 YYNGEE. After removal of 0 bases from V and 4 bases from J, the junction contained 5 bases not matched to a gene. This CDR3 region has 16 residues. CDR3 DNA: TGTGCCAGCAGCGTAGGGGCTAGCGGGGGGACAGAGACCCAGTACTTC. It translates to CASSVGASGGTETQYF.

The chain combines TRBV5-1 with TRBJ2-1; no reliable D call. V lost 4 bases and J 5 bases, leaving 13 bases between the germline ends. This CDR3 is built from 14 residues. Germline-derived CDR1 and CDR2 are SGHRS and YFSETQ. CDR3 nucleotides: TGCGCCAGCAGCCTAAGGCCGGCGAACAATGAGCAGTTCTTC. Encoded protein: CASSLRPANNEQFF.

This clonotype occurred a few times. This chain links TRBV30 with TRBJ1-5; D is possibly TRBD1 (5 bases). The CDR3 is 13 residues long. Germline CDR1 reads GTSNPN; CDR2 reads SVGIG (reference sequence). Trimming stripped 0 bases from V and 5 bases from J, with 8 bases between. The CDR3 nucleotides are TGTGCCTGGAGTGTACGGGGCGATCAGCCCCAGCATTTT. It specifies CAWSVRGDQPQHF.

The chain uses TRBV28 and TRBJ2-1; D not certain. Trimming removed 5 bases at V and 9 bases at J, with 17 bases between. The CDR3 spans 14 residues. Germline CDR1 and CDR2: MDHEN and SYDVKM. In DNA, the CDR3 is TGTGCCAGCAGTGAGGCAGCCCGTGTTGGTGAGCAGTTCTTC. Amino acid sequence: CASSEAARVGEQFF. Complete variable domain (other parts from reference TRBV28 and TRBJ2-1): DVKVTQSSRYLVKRTGEKVFLECVQDMDHENMFWYRQDPGLGLRLIYFSYDVKMKEKGDIPEGYSVSREKKERFSLILESASTNQTSMYLCASSEAARVGEQFFGPGTRLTVL.

The CDR3 DNA reads TGCGCCAGCAGCTACGACCCCCCTAGCGGGAGCTCCTACGAGCAGTACTTC. This translates into CASSYDPPSGSSYEQYF. This chain links TRBV5-1 with TRBJ2-7, with 10 nucleotides matching TRBD2. V trimming: 3 bases; J trimming: 0 bases; junction bases outside the gene matches: 9. Germline V gives CDR1 SGHRS, CDR2 YFSETQ. The CDR3 has 17 amino acids.

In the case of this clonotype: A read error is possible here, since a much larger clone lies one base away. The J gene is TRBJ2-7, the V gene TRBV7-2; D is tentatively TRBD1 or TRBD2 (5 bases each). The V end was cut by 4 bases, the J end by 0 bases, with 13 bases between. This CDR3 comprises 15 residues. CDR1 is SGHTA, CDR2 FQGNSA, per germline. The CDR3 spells CASSSGRVSSYEQYF. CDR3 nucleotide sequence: TGTGCCAGCAGCTCGGGACGGGTTTCCTCCTACGAGCAGTACTTC. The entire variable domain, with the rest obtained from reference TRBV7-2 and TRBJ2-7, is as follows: GAGVSQSPSNKVTEKGKDVELRCDPISGHTALYWYRQSLGQGLEFLIYFQGNSAPDKSGLPSDRFSAERTGGSVSTLTIQRTQQEDSAVYLCASSSGRVSSYEQYFGPGTRLTVT.

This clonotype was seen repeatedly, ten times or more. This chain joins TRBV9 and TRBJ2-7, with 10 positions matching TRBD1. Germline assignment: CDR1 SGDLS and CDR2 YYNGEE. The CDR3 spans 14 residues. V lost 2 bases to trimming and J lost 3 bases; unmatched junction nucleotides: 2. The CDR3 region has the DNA TGTGCCAGCAGCGTGGACAGGGGGAGCTACGAGCAGTACTTC. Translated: CASSVDRGSYEQYF.

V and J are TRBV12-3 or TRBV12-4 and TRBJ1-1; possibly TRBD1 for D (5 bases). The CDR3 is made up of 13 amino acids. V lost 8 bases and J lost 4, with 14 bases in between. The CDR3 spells CASGGTGGTEAFF. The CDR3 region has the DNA TGTGCCAGCGGGGGGACGGGGGGCACTGAAGCTTTCTTT.

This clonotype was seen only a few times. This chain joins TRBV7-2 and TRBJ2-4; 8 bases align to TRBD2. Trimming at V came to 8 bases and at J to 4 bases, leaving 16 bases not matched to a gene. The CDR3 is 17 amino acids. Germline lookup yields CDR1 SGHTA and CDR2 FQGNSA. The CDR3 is CASSRAGGGVGKNIQYF. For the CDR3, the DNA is TGTGCCAGCTCGAGGGCCGGGGGGGGTGTCGGGAAAAACATTCAGTACTTC.

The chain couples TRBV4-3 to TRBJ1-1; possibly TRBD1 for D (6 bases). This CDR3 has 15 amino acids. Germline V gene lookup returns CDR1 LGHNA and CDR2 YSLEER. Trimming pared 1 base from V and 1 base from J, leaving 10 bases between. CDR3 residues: CASSQVLDRNTEAFF. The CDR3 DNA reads TGCGCCAGCAGCCAAGTGTTGGACAGGAACACTGAAGCTTTCTTT.

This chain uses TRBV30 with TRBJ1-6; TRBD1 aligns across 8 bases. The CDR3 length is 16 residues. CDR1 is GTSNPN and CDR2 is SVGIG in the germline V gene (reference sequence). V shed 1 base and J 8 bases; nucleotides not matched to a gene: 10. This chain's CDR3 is CAWSASGGGRYSPLHF. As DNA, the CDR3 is TGTGCCTGGAGTGCCTCAGGGGGCGGTCGATATTCACCCCTCCACTTT. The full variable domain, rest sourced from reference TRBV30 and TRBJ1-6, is SQTIHQWPATLVQPVGSPLSLECTVEGTSNPNLYWYRQAAGRGLQLLFYSVGIGQISSEVPQNLSASRPQDRQFILSSKKLLLSDSGFYLCAWSASGGGRYSPLHFGNGTRLTVT.

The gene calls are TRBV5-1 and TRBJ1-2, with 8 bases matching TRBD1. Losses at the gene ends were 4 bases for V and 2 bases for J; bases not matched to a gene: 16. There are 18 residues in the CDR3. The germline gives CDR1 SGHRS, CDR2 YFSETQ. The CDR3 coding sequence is TGCGCCAGCAGCCTTATAGGACAGGGTTTCATTTCGAACTATGGCTACACCTTC. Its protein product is CASSLIGQGFISNYGYTF.

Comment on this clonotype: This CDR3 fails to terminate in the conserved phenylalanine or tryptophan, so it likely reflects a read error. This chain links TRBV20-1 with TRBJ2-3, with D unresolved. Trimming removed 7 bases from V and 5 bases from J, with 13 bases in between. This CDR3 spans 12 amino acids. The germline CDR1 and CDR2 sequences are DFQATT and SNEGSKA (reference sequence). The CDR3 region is CSVPGLRDTQYL. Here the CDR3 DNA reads TGCAGTGTTCCAGGCCTCAGAGATACGCAGTATTTG.

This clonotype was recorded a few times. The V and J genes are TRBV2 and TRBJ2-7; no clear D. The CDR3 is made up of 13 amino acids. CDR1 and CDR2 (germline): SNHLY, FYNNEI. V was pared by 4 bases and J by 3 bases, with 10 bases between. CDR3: CASSGSQLYEQYF. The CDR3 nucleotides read TGTGCCAGCAGTGGTTCACAGCTCTACGAGCAGTACTTC.

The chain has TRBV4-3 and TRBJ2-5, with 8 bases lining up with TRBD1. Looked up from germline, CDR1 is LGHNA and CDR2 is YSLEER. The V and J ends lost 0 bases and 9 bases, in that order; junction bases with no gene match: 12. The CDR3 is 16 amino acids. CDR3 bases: TGCGCCAGCAGCCAAGATAGCCAGGGGGCGTGGGAGGCCCAGTACTTC. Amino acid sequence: CASSQDSQGAWEAQYF.

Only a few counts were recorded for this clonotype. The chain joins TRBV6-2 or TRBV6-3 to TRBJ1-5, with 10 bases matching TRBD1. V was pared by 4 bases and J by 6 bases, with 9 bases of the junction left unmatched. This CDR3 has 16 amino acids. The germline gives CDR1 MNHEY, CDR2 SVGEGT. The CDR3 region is CASSSLGQGKGQPQHF. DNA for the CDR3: TGTGCCAGCAGTTCCCTGGGACAGGGGAAGGGTCAGCCCCAGCATTTT.

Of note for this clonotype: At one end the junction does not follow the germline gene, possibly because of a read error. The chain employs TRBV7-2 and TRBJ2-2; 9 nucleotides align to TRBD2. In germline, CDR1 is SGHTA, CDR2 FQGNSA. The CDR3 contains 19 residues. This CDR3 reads CASSLAPPSGTTRNGERFF. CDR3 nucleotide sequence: TGTGCCAGCAGCTTAGCCCCTCCTAGCGGGACCACTCGGAACGGGGAGCGGTTTTTT. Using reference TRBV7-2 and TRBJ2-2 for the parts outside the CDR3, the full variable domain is GAGVSQSPSNKVTEKGKDVELRCDPISGHTALYWYRQSLGQGLEFLIYFQGNSAPDKSGLPSDRFSAERTGGSVSTLTIQRTQQEDSAVYLCASSLAPPSGTTRNGERFFGEGSRLTVL.

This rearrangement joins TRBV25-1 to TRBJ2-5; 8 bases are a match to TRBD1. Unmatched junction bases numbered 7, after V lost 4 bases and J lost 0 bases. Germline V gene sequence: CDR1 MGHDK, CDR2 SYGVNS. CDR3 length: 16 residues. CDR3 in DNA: TGTGCCAGCAGTGCCCGGGACAGGAGCCACCAAGAGACCCAGTACTTC. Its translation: CASSARDRSHQETQYF.